The present entry profiles one T cell receptor beta chain with its context. Antigen specificity is unknown. Unique molecular identifiers were present on the cDNA, and a universal primer site came from template switching. TCRdb reprocessed the 5' RACE reads via MiXCR and lists one record per CDR3 protein. The data show hundreds of thousands of distinct CDR3 sequences, less than 9% seen once. This entry belongs to a study of identical twins. Study-level points and caveats: Among monozygotic twins, out-of-frame TCR alpha sharing exceeded what models predicted.

The sample was also linked to a second study, of yellow fever vaccine responses in identical twins.

Material for sequencing was PBMCs. The receptor was derived from a woman aged 18-29 years in good health.

The CDR3 reads CASSSPRTGVSYEQYF. In DNA form, the CDR3 reads TGTGCCAGCAGTTCCCCGCGGACAGGGGTCTCCTACGAGCAGTACTTC. The chain combines TRBV28 with TRBJ2-7; TRBD1 matches 9 bases. Unmatched junction bases numbered 7, after V lost 4 bases and J lost 0 bases. CDR3 length equals 16 residues. Germline V gives CDR1 MDHEN, CDR2 SYDVKM.